This T cell receptor (beta chain) derives from a study of shared clonotypes between healthy human individuals. Germline V gene lookup returns CDR1 MGHRA and CDR2 YSYEKL. Trimming cost V 7 bases and J 3 bases; bases outside gene matches: 13. The CDR3 extends over 17 amino acids. TCRdb keeps only in-frame clones here, not all; method: immunoSEQ multiplex PCR. The sample shows around 690,000 clones, around 90% of them seen only once. The origin of this receptor is a man aged 18 to 35 in good health. Some clones in this sample may be carry-over from other donors' samples. The chain uses TRBV4-1 and TRBJ2-2, with 8 bases fitting TRBD1. Material for sequencing was memory CD8+ T cells from PBMCs. The sample's subset: CD45RO+ cells pooled with CCR7-negative TemRA cells. This CDR3 reads CASTPTGALSYTGELFF. The CDR3 DNA reads as TGCGCCAGCACCCCGACAGGGGCACTCTCTTACACCGGGGAGCTGTTTTTT.